The TCR beta chain described here comes from a study of graft-versus-host responses after intestinal transplantation. On the study more broadly: Each recipient received a multivisceral, liver-intestinal, or isolated intestinal graft. Induction using anti-thymocyte globulin, followed by tacrolimus and steroids for roughly 3 years, was given to all recipients. Broader study findings: Researchers found peak circulating GvH clone levels linked to early post-transplant HvG declines. Elevated graft-versus-host to host-versus-graft clonal ratios in allografts were recorded for patients with graft-donor T cell macrochimerism.

CDR1 and CDR2 from the germline V gene are MNHNS and SASEGT. This CDR3 has 13 residues. Trimming at V came to 11 bases and at J to 2 bases, leaving 6 bases not matched to a gene. This clone was seen more than once but under ten times. Antigen specificity is unknown. TCRdb keeps only in-frame clones here, not all; method: immunoSEQ multiplex PCR. The repertoire holds about 150,000 clones, with nearly 95% as singletons. This chain links TRBV6-1 with TRBJ2-7; TRBD1 agrees at 10 bases. The TCR comes from a human donor who received an intestinal transplant. Source: unstimulated CD4+ T cells sorted from spleen or lymph node cells, taken before intestinal transplant. CDR3 amino acids: CAARDRGPYEQYF. DNA for the CDR3: TGTGCCGCTCGGGACAGGGGCCCCTACGAGCAGTACTTC.